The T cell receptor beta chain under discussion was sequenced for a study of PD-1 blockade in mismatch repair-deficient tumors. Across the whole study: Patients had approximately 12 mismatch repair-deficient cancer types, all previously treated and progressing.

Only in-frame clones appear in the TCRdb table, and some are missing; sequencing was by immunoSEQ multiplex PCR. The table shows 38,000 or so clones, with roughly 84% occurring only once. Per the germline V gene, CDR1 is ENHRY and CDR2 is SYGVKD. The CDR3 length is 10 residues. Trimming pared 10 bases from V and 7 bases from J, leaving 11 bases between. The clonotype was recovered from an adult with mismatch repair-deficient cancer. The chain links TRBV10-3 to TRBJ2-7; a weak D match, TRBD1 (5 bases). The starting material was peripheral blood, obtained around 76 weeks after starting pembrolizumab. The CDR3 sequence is CATQGQEQYF. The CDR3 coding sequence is TGTGCCACGCAGGGTCAGGAGCAGTACTTC.